The 13 T cell receptor beta chains reported below all come from one sample, sequenced in a study of shared clonotypes between healthy human individuals. TCRdb keeps only in-frame clones here, not all; method: immunoSEQ multiplex PCR. The sample lists about 2.3 million clones; more than 85% were seen once. The sample taken for sequencing was naive CD4+ T cells from PBMCs. Stated subset: CD45RA+ positively selected. These receptors originate from a man between 18 and 29 years old in good health. Some clones in this sample may be carry-over from other donors' samples.

The J gene is TRBJ1-2, the V gene TRBV6-1, with a tentative D call TRBD1 (5 bases). Germline lookup yields CDR1 MNHNS and CDR2 SASEGT. Trimming left V 6 bases short and J 3 bases short, with 17 bases between. The length of the CDR3 is 15 residues. CDR3 amino acids: CASRKDILGDYGYTF. Here the CDR3 DNA reads TGTGCCAGCAGAAAGGACATCCTAGGGGACTATGGCTACACCTTC.

This clone was counted between two and nine times. A junction boundary mismatches the germline segment, possibly from a read error. The chain couples TRBV5-1 to TRBJ1-4; unclear D gene. Germline-derived CDR1 and CDR2 are SGHRS and YFSETQ. The CDR3 covers 14 residues. In DNA form, the CDR3 reads TGCGCCAGCAGCTTGGGTCCTCTGGGGAGGGCTGGGGTTTTT. Translating gives CASSLGPLGRAGVF.

About this clone itself: Other DNA sequences in the same sample also yield this CDR3. The rearrangement uses TRBV4-2 and TRBJ2-7; unclear D gene. V shed 1 base and J shed 7 bases, with 5 bases lying between them. This CDR3 region has 11 residues. Germline assignment: CDR1 LGHNA and CDR2 YNFKEQ. CDR3: CASSQAGEQYF. The CDR3 coding sequence is TGTGCCAGCAGCCAAGCCGGGGAGCAGTACTTC.

The chain couples TRBV9 to TRBJ2-2; a weak D match, TRBD1 (6 bases). The CDR3 is 16 residues long. Germline assignment: CDR1 SGDLS and CDR2 YYNGEE. V was trimmed by 1 base and J by 5 bases, leaving 15 bases between them. The CDR3 region has the DNA TGTGCCAGCAGCGTAACCAGGGACACCGGGACCGGGGAGCTGTTTTTT. The encoded protein is CASSVTRDTGTGELFF.

This rearrangement joins TRBV2 to TRBJ2-1; 9 nucleotides align to TRBD2. The CDR3 length is 15 residues. Looked up from germline, CDR1 is SNHLY and CDR2 is FYNNEI. With V trimmed by 7 bases and J by 3 bases, 7 bases remained unmatched. CDR3 coding DNA: TGTGCCAGCACAGGGGGGACTAGCAGCTACAATGAGCAGTTCTTC. This encodes CASTGGTSSYNEQFF.

The chain combines TRBV29-1 with TRBJ1-2, with TRBD1 matching 7 bases. V trimming: 5 bases; J trimming: 5 bases; junction bases outside the gene matches: 8. The CDR3 covers 13 residues. Germline-derived CDR1 and CDR2 are SQVTM and ANQGSEA. The CDR3 is CSVKGTARYGYTF. DNA for the CDR3: TGCAGCGTTAAAGGGACAGCCAGATATGGCTACACCTTC.

The rearrangement uses TRBV7-7 and TRBJ2-2; perhaps TRBD1 as D (5 bases). Trimming pared 5 bases from V and 1 base from J, leaving 11 bases between. Germline V gene data show CDR1 as SSHAT and CDR2 as FNYEAQ (reference sequence). This CDR3 comprises 15 residues. The CDR3 DNA reads TGTGCCAGCAGCCGAGACAGTGGGAACACCGGGGAGCTGTTTTTT. This translates into CASSRDSGNTGELFF.

The V and J genes are TRBV7-2 and TRBJ2-7; weak D call: TRBD1 (6 bases). This CDR3 has 14 residues. The V and J ends lost 1 base and 0 bases respectively, with 7 bases between them. CDR1 and CDR2 (germline): SGHTA, FQGNSA. The CDR3 bases are TGTGCCAGCAGCTTAGGGGGGCCCTCCTACGAGCAGTACTTC. Translation gives CASSLGGPSYEQYF. The full variable domain, completed using reference TRBV7-2 and TRBJ2-7, is GAGVSQSPSNKVTEKGKDVELRCDPISGHTALYWYRQSLGQGLEFLIYFQGNSAPDKSGLPSDRFSAERTGGSVSTLTIQRTQQEDSAVYLCASSLGGPSYEQYFGPGTRLTVT.

This rearrangement joins TRBV28 to TRBJ2-7; TRBD2 agrees at 7 bases. Germline V gene sequence: CDR1 MDHEN, CDR2 SYDVKM. CDR3 length: 13 residues. Unmatched junction bases numbered 5, after V lost 8 bases and J lost 1 base. This chain's CDR3 is CASGPGGSYEQYF. The CDR3, as DNA: TGTGCCAGCGGACCGGGGGGATCCTACGAGCAGTACTTC.

The gene calls are TRBV7-2 and TRBJ2-7, with 7 nucleotides matching TRBD1. In germline, CDR1 is SGHTA, CDR2 FQGNSA. The junction had 8 bases not matched to a gene; V was cut back by 0 bases and J by 0 bases. The CDR3 is made up of 17 amino acids. CDR3 sequence: CASSLASYRGFSYEQYF. The CDR3 DNA is TGTGCCAGCAGCTTAGCTTCTTACAGGGGATTCTCCTACGAGCAGTACTTC.

The V call is TRBV18, the J call TRBJ2-1, with D possibly TRBD1 on 5 matching bases. CDR1 and CDR2 (germline): KGHSH, LQKENI. Trimming took off 5 bases at V and 5 bases at J, with 19 bases between the two ends. This CDR3 is 16 amino acids long. CDR3 region: CASSKNIPDIDNEQFF. CDR3 nucleotide sequence: TGTGCCAGCTCAAAAAATATTCCGGACATTGACAATGAGCAGTTCTTC.

The V and J genes are TRBV28 and TRBJ1-5; weak D call: TRBD1 (6 bases). The CDR3 covers 12 residues. Germline V gene sequence: CDR1 MDHEN, CDR2 SYDVKM. V was shortened by 5 bases and J by 9 bases, with 11 bases between the two germline ends. This chain's CDR3 is CASSQGGGPQHF. The CDR3 DNA follows: TGTGCCAGCAGTCAAGGGGGTGGGCCCCAGCATTTT.

V is TRBV9 and J is TRBJ2-3; unclear D gene. CDR3 length: 16 amino acids. With 0 bases removed from V and 2 bases from J, the gap between germline ends came to 13 bases. CDR1 is SGDLS, CDR2 YYNGEE, per germline. CDR3: CASSVGPTYATDTQYF. In nucleotides, the CDR3 is TGTGCCAGCAGCGTAGGACCCACCTATGCCACAGATACGCAGTATTTT.